Below, 10 T cell receptor beta chains from the same sample are listed, as sequenced in a study of blood T cell repertoires in COVID-19. Some clones are missing from TCRdb's copy, which holds only in-frame ones; the method was immunoSEQ multiplex PCR. The data contain fewer than 30,000 clones, approximately 79% of them seen just once; the ten biggest clones take up under 25%. The source material was peripheral blood. These receptors came from a boy younger than 10 with active or convalescent COVID-19.

The V gene is TRBV25-1, the J gene TRBJ2-3, with a possible D match to TRBD2 (5 bases). The germline V gene encodes CDR1 MGHDK and CDR2 SYGVNS. The germline V and J ends were trimmed by 1 base and 0 bases, with 14 bases remaining between them. This CDR3 is 17 amino acids long. The CDR3 sequence: CASSEWGAMTSTDTQYF. The CDR3 coding sequence is TGTGCCAGCAGTGAATGGGGAGCTATGACTAGCACAGATACGCAGTATTTT.

J is TRBJ1-1 and V is TRBV5-1; D perhaps matches TRBD1 (5 bases). This CDR3 comprises 12 residues. The germline gives CDR1 SGHRS, CDR2 YFSETQ. Trimming pared 4 bases from V and 6 bases from J, leaving 10 bases between. CDR3: CASSAEGSEAFF. The CDR3 DNA reads TGCGCCAGCAGCGCGGAGGGGTCTGAAGCTTTCTTT.

The chain couples TRBV10-3 to TRBJ2-5, with TRBD2 matching 14 bases. Germline assignment: CDR1 ENHRY and CDR2 SYGVKD. The trim removed 7 bases at V and 5 bases at J, leaving 9 bases unmatched. The CDR3 has 16 residues. The CDR3 DNA sequence: TGTGCCATCATCCGACTAGCGGGGGGGCCTGGGGAGACCCAGTACTTC. Translating it yields CAIIRLAGGPGETQYF.

The V and J genes are TRBV28 and TRBJ1-3; perhaps TRBD1 as D (6 bases). This CDR3 spans 14 amino acids. Germline CDR1 MDHEN, CDR2 SYDVKM. Trimming pared 6 bases from V and 0 bases from J, leaving 9 bases between. The CDR3: CASRIGGSGNTIYF. Here the CDR3 DNA reads TGTGCCAGCAGGATAGGGGGCTCTGGAAACACCATATATTTT.

CDR3 sequence reads: CASSLVPLKTGGYGYTF. DNA of the CDR3: TGCGCCAGCAGCTTGGTCCCACTAAAGACAGGAGGCTATGGCTACACCTTC. V is TRBV5-1 and J is TRBJ1-2, with D possibly TRBD1 on 6 matching bases. V was trimmed by 0 bases and J by 4 bases, leaving 19 bases between them. This CDR3 is built from 17 residues. In germline, CDR1 is SGHRS, CDR2 YFSETQ.

The chain links TRBV11-3 to TRBJ2-4, with a possible D match to TRBD1 (6 bases). The V gene lost 4 bases and the J gene lost 8 bases, with 12 bases spanning the gap. Germline V gene lookup returns CDR1 SGHNT and CDR2 YENEEA. The CDR3 sequence is 13 residues long. CDR3 nucleotide sequence: TGTGCCAGCAGCTCCGGGACAAAGGACATTCAGTACTTC. It yields the protein CASSSGTKDIQYF.

This clone was seen once. The chain uses TRBV24-1 and TRBJ2-5; D ambiguous. The ends were cut back, 4 bases at V and 5 bases at J, with 4 bases in the middle. Germline values: CDR1 KGHDR, CDR2 SFDVKD. The CDR3 consists of 11 residues. The CDR3 coding sequence is TGTGCCACCAGTGACCTCGAGACCCAGTACTTC. Its protein product is CATSDLETQYF.

The J gene is TRBJ1-2, the V gene TRBV4-1; TRBD1 aligns across 12 bases. The junction had 10 bases not matched to a gene; V was cut back by 6 bases and J by 8 bases. Looked up from germline, CDR1 is MGHRA and CDR2 is YSYEKL. This CDR3 is 15 amino acids long. The DNA for the CDR3 is TGCGCCAGCAGACCCCCGGGACAGGGGGCTGGGGGCTACACCTTC. It codes for CASRPPGQGAGGYTF.

The V call is TRBV2, the J call TRBJ2-2, with D unresolved. Germline CDR1 is SNHLY and CDR2 is FYNNEI. Trimming stripped 5 bases from V and 2 bases from J, with 12 bases between. There are 15 residues in the CDR3. The CDR3 region is CASSISTANTGELFF. Here the CDR3 DNA reads TGTGCCAGCAGTATCTCTACCGCTAACACCGGGGAGCTGTTTTTT.

The V gene is TRBV25-1, the J gene TRBJ1-2, with TRBD1 as a possible D gene (5 bases). V dropped 5 bases and J dropped 3 bases, with 13 bases sitting between them. CDR1 MGHDK and CDR2 SYGVNS come from the germline V gene. This CDR3 contains 14 residues. In nucleotides, the CDR3 is TGTGCCAGCAGTTCACGCAGGGCCGACTATGGCTACACCTTC. This encodes CASSSRRADYGYTF.